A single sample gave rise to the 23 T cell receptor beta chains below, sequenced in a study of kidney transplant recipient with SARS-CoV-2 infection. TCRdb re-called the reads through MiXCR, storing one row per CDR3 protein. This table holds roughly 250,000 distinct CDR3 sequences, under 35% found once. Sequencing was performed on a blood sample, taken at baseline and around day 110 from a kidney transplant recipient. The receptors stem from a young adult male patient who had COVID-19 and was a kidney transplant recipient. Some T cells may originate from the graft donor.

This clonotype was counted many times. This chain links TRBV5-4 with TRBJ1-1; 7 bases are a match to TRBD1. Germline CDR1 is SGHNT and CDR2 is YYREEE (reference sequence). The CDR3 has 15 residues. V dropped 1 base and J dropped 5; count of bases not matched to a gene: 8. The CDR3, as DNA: TGTGCCAGCAGCTTGCCAGGGGGGGTTCGGACTGAAGCTTTCTTT. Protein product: CASSLPGGVRTEAFF.

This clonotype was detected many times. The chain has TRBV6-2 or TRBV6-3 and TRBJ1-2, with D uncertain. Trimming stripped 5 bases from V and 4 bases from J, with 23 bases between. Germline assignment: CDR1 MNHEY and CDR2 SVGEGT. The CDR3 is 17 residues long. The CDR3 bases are TGTGCCAGCAGTAGACTATCCTGCATCGGAAAGACCTATGGCTACACCTTC. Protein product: CASSRLSCIGKTYGYTF.

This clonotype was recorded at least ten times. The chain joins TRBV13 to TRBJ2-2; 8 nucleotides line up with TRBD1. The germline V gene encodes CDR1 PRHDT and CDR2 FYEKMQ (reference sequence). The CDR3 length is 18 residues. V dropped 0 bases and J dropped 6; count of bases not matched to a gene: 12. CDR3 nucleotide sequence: TGTGCCAGCAGCTTAGGCCTAACTTGGGACAGGCAAGCCGGGGAGCTGTTTTTT. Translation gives CASSLGLTWDRQAGELFF.

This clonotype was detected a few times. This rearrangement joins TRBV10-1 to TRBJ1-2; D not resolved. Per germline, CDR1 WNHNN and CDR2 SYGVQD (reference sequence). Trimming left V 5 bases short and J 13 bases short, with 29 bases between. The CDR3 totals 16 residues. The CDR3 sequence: CASSIIKRSRKTYGTF. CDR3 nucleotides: TGCGCCAGCAGTATTATAAAAAGATCGCGAAAGACCTATGGCACCTTC.

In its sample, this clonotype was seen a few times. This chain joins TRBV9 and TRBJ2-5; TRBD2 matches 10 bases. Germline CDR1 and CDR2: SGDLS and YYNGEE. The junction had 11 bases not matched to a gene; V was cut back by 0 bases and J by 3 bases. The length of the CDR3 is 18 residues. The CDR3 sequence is CASSVGLGPSGGKETQYF. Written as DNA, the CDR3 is TGTGCCAGCAGCGTAGGATTAGGGCCTAGCGGGGGAAAAGAGACCCAGTACTTC.

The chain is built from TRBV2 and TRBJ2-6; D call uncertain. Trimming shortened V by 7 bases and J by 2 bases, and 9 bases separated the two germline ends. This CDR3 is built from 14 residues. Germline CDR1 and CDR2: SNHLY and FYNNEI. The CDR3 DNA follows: TGTGCCAGCACTAGGGATCCTGGGGCCAACGTCCTGACTTTC. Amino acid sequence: CASTRDPGANVLTF.

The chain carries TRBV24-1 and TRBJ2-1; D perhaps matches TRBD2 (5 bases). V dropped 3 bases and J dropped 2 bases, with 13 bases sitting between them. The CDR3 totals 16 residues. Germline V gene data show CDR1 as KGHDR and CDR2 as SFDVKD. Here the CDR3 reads CATSDLIARTYNEQFF. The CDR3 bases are TGTGCCACCAGTGATCTAATAGCGCGGACCTACAATGAGCAGTTCTTC.

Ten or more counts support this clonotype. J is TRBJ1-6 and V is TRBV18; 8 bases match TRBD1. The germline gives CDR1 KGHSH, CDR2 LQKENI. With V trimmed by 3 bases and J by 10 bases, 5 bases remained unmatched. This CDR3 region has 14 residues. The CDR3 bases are TGTGCCAGCTCACCGGACAGGGTAGAATCACCCCTCCACTTT. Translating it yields CASSPDRVESPLHF.

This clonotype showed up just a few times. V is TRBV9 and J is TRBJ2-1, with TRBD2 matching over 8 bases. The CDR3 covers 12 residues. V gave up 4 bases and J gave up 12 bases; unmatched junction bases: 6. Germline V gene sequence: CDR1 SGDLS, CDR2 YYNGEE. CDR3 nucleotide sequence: TGTGCCAGCAGCCGGGGGGGCCCGGGGCAGTTCTTC. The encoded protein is CASSRGGPGQFF.

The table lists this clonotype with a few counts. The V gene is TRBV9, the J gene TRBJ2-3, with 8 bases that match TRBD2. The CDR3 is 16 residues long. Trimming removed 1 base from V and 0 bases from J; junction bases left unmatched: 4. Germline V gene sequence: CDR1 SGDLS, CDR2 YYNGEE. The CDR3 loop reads CASSVFSSGSTDTQYF. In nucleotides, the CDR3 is TGTGCCAGCAGCGTATTTTCTAGCGGGAGCACAGATACGCAGTATTTT. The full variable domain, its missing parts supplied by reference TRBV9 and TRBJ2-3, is DSGVTQTPKHLITATGQRVTLRCSPRSGDLSVYWYQQSLDQGLQFLIQYYNGEERAKGNILERFSAQQFPDLHSELNLSSLELGDSALYFCASSVFSSGSTDTQYFGPGTRLTVL.

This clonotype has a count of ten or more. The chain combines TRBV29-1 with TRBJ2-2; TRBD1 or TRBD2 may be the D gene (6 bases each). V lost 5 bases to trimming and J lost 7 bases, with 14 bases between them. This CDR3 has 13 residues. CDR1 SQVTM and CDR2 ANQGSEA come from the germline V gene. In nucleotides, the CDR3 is TGCAGCGTTTCCGGGGGCGCCGGCGGGGAGCTGTTTTTT. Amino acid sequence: CSVSGGAGGELFF.

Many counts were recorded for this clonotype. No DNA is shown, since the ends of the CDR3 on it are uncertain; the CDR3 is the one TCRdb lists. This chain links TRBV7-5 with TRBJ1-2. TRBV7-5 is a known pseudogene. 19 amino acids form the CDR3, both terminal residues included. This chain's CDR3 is CISVPEIIPEVGKTYGYTF.

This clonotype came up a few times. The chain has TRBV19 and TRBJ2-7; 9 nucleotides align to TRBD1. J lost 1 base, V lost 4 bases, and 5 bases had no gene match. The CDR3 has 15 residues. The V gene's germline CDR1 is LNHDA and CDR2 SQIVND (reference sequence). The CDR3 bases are TGTGCCAGTAGTAGGGCGGGACAGGGTTCCTACGAGCAGTACTTC. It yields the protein CASSRAGQGSYEQYF.

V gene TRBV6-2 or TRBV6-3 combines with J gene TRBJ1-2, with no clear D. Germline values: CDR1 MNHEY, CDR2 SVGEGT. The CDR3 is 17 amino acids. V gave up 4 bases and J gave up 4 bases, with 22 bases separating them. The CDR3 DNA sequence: TGTGCCAGCAGTTGTGTGGACTGCATCGGAAAGACCTATGGCTACACCTTC. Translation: CASSCVDCIGKTYGYTF.

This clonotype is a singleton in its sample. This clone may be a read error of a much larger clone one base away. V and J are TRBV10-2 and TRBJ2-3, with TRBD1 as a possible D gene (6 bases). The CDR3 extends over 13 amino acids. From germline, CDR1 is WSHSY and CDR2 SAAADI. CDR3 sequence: CASSNVLDRRQCF. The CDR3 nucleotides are TGCGCCAGCAGCAACGTACTGGACAGAAGGCAGTGTTTT.

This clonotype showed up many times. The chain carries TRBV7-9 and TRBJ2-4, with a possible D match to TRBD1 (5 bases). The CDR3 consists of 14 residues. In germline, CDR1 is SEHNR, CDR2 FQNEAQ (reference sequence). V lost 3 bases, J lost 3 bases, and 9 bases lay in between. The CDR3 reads CASSFGQGKNIQYF. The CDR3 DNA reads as TGTGCCAGCAGCTTCGGTCAGGGCAAAAACATTCAGTACTTC.

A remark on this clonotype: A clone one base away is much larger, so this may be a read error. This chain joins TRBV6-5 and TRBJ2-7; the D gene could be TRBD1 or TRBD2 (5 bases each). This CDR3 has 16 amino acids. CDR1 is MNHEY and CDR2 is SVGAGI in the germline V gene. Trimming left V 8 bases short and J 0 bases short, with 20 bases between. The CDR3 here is CASGLTIPGSSYEQYF. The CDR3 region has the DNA TGTGCCAGCGGTCTTACCATTCCAGGGAGCTCCTACGAGCAGTACTTC.

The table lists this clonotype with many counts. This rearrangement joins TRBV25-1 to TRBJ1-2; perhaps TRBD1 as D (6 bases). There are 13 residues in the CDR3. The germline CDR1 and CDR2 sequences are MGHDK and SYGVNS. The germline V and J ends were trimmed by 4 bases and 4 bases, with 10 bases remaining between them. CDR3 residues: CASSAGQSYGYTF. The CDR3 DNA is TGTGCCAGCAGTGCCGGACAGAGCTATGGCTACACCTTC.

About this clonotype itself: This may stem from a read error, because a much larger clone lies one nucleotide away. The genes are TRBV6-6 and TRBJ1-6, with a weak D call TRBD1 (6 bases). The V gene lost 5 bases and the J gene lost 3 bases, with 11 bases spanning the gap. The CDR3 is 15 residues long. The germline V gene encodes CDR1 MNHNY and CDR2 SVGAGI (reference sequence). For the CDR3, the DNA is TGTGCCAGCAGTGCGCCAGGGGACTATAATTCACCCCTCCACTTT. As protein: CASSAPGDYNSPLHF.

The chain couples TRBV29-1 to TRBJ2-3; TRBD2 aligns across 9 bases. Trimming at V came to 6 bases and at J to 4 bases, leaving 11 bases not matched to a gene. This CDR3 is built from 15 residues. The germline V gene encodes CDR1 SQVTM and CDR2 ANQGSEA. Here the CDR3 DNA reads TGCAGCGTGGAGACTCGCGGGAGGGCCCCAGATACGCAGTATTTT. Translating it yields CSVETRGRAPDTQYF.

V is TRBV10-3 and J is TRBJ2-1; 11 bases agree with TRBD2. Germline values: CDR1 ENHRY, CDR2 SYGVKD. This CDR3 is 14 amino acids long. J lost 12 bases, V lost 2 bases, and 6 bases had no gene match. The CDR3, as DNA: TGTGCCATCAGTGAGCCTAGACTAGCGGGACGGCAGTTCTTC. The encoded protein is CAISEPRLAGRQFF.

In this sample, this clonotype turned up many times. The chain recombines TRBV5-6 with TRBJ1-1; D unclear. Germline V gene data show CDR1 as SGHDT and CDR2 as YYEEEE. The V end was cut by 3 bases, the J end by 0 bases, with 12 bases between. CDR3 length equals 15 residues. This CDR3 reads CASSSAGRMNTEAFF. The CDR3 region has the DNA TGTGCCAGCAGCTCGGCTGGCAGGATGAACACTGAAGCTTTCTTT.

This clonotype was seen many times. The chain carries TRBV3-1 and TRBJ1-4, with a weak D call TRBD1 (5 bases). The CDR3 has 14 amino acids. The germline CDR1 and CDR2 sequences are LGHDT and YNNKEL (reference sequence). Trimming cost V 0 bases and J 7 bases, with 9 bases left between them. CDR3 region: CASSQDLGGEKLFF. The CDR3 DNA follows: TGTGCCAGCAGCCAAGATCTGGGGGGTGAAAAACTGTTTTTT.